One sample yielded the 24 T cell receptor beta chains listed below, sequenced in a study of OX40 agonist ivuxolimab in advanced cancers. Data came from immunoSEQ multiplex PCR; TCRdb stores just in-frame clones and leaves some out. The table has around 62,000 clones, roughly four fifths seen once. Sequences were derived from CD4+ or CD8+ T cells sorted from blood, sampled in a trial of the OX40 agonist ivuxolimab. Receptor source: an adult with an advanced solid tumor such as melanoma, head and neck, liver or kidney cancer.

This clone was detected many times. The chain is built from TRBV2 and TRBJ2-1; 7 nucleotides line up with TRBD2. In germline, CDR1 is SNHLY, CDR2 FYNNEI. This CDR3 comprises 15 residues. V lost 6 bases and J lost 7; bases outside the gene matches: 12. The CDR3 DNA sequence: TGTGCCAGCAGACAAAGGACTAGTTGGGCGAATGAGCAGTTCTTC. As protein: CASRQRTSWANEQFF.

The J gene is TRBJ2-5, the V gene TRBV4-1; 7 bases line up with TRBD2. The CDR3 extends over 15 amino acids. Germline V lookup: CDR1 MGHRA, CDR2 YSYEKL. J gave up 1 base and V 5 bases, and 7 bases lay outside the gene matches. The CDR3 DNA sequence: TGCGCCAGCAGCAGACGGGACTACCCCCAAGAGACCCAGTACTTC. This sequence encodes CASSRRDYPQETQYF.

DNA for the CDR3: TGTGCCAGCAGGAGGGGGCGCGGAGAGACCCAGTACTTC. Its protein is CASRRGRGETQYF. The chain joins TRBV7-9 to TRBJ2-5, with TRBD1 identical over 7 bases. V shed 6 bases, J shed 4 bases, and the junction held 5 bases outside the gene matches. Germline assignment: CDR1 SEHNR and CDR2 FQNEAQ (reference sequence). The length of the CDR3 is 13 residues.

The rearrangement uses TRBV7-9 and TRBJ1-2; no clear D gene. The CDR3 totals 14 residues. V lost 1 base and J lost 6, with 12 bases in between. Germline values: CDR1 SEHNR, CDR2 FQNEAQ (reference sequence). CDR3 in DNA: TGTGCCAGCAGCTTAGTAGGCCGTGGGGATGGCTACACCTTC. Translation gives CASSLVGRGDGYTF.

V gene TRBV23-1 combines with J gene TRBJ1-2; D perhaps matches TRBD1 (5 bases). TRBV23-1 is an open reading frame whose function is uncertain. The V end lost 6 bases, the J end lost 4 bases, and 12 bases lay between the germline ends. This CDR3 is built from 13 residues. In DNA, the CDR3 is TGCGCCAGCAGCGAAGGGGACCCCTATGGCTACACCTTC. This encodes CASSEGDPYGYTF.

This chain joins TRBV28 and TRBJ2-2, with 7 bases fitting TRBD1. The CDR3 totals 17 residues. The germline gives CDR1 MDHEN, CDR2 SYDVKM. J lost 4 bases, V lost 3 bases, and 11 bases had no gene match. The chain's CDR3 is CASSFGQGETITGELFF. The DNA for the CDR3 is TGTGCCAGCAGTTTTGGTCAGGGGGAAACTATCACCGGGGAGCTGTTTTTT.

This clone turned up a few times. The chain employs TRBV10-3 and TRBJ2-2; possibly TRBD1 for D (5 bases). CDR1 and CDR2 (germline): ENHRY, SYGVKD. This CDR3 is built from 18 residues. V dropped 0 bases and J dropped 7 bases, with 21 bases sitting between them. CDR3 bases: TGTGCCATCAGTGAGTCTTTGATGAGGAAAGGGGCAGGCGGGGAGCTGTTTTTT. It specifies CAISESLMRKGAGGELFF.

In its sample, this clone was seen a few times. The rearrangement links TRBV18 to TRBJ1-1, with D hard to call. Germline V CDR1 and CDR2: KGHSH, LQKENI. The length of the CDR3 is 13 residues. Trimming left V 3 bases short and J 1 base short, with 6 bases between. The CDR3 DNA sequence: TGTGCCAGCTCACCTCCGGAGAACACTGAAGCTTTCTTT. It is translated as CASSPPENTEAFF.

The J gene is TRBJ2-3, the V gene TRBV11-2; D unclear. Trimming shortened V by 1 base and J by 0 bases, and 14 bases separated the two germline ends. Germline V CDR1 and CDR2: SGHAT, FQNNGV. The CDR3 sequence is 17 residues long. DNA for the CDR3: TGTGCCAGCAGCTTAGGTAATCTCTTAGCTAGCACAGATACGCAGTATTTT. It codes for CASSLGNLLASTDTQYF.

The V and J genes are TRBV10-3 and TRBJ2-7; tentatively, D is TRBD2 (5 bases). V shed 8 bases and J shed 0 bases, with 17 bases lying between them. Germline CDR1 ENHRY, CDR2 SYGVKD. The CDR3 runs 15 residues. The CDR3 coding sequence is TGTGCCATCCGAGAGCGGCTTTTAAGCTCCTACGAGCAGTACTTC. Translating gives CAIRERLLSSYEQYF.

This clone has just a few counts. V gene TRBV7-6 combines with J gene TRBJ2-5; 10 bases align to TRBD2. The CDR3 is made up of 15 amino acids. Germline CDR1 SGHVS, CDR2 FNYEAQ. Trimming took 5 bases from V and 7 from J; bases not matched to a gene: 10. CDR3 in amino acids: CASSITAGGAGTQYF. The CDR3 coding sequence is TGTGCCAGCAGCATCACAGCGGGGGGGGCAGGGACCCAGTACTTC. Variable domain in full (rest from reference TRBV7-6 and TRBJ2-5): GAGVSQSPRYKVTKRGQDVALRCDPISGHVSLYWYRQALGQGPEFLTYFNYEAQQDKSGLPNDRFSAERPEGSISTLTIQRTEQRDSAMYRCASSITAGGAGTQYFGPGTRLLVL.

This chain uses TRBV11-2 with TRBJ2-3; TRBD1 matches 8 bases. The CDR3 is made up of 16 amino acids. J gave up 2 bases and V 5 bases, and 9 bases lay outside the gene matches. Germline-derived CDR1 and CDR2 are SGHAT and FQNNGV. CDR3 sequence reads: CASSLAGQGLTDTQYF. CDR3 nucleotides: TGTGCCAGCAGCCTCGCCGGACAGGGACTCACAGATACGCAGTATTTT.

V and J are TRBV12-2 and TRBJ2-1; TRBD2 was called by the table and not checked on the DNA. TRBV12-2 is given as a pseudogene. This CDR3 has 19 amino acids. The CDR3 spells CASRLLSGLIDRAYNEQFF. DNA for the CDR3: TGTGCAAGTCGCTTACTTAGTGGACTCATAGATAGGGCTTACAATGAGCAGTTCTTC.

The chain couples TRBV30 to TRBJ2-2; D ambiguous. This CDR3 is built from 14 residues. Germline V lookup: CDR1 GTSNPN, CDR2 SVGIG (reference sequence). V dropped 0 bases and J dropped 7 bases, with 12 bases sitting between them. The CDR3 is CAWSVAAFVGELFF. The CDR3 nucleotides are TGTGCCTGGAGTGTAGCTGCGTTCGTCGGGGAGCTGTTTTTT.

A single count supports this clone. The rearrangement joins TRBV18 to TRBJ1-1; TRBD1 matches at 7 bases. CDR3 size: 14 residues. V shed 5 bases and J 0 bases; nucleotides not matched to a gene: 3. Germline assignment: CDR1 KGHSH and CDR2 LQKENI. CDR3 amino acids: CASSSTGMNTEAFF. The CDR3 DNA follows: TGTGCCAGCTCATCGACAGGGATGAACACTGAAGCTTTCTTT.

The gene calls are TRBV6-1 and TRBJ1-5; D is unclear. Germline lookup yields CDR1 MNHNS and CDR2 SASEGT. The CDR3 runs to 17 residues. V shed 4 bases and J shed 0 bases, with 16 bases lying between them. CDR3 amino acids: CASSGNARTDSNQPQHF. CDR3 coding DNA: TGTGCCAGCAGTGGGAATGCTAGGACGGATAGCAATCAGCCCCAGCATTTT.

The J gene is TRBJ2-3, the V gene TRBV2, with D unclear. Trimming took off 10 bases at V and 4 bases at J, with 18 bases between the two ends. Germline lookup yields CDR1 SNHLY and CDR2 FYNNEI. The CDR3 is made up of 14 amino acids. The CDR3, as DNA: TGTGCCACGAAAAAAGGTACTCCGTCAGATACGCAGTATTTT. Protein: CATKKGTPSDTQYF.

V usage is TRBV18 and J usage is TRBJ2-2; no reliable D call. The CDR3 consists of 15 residues. Germline V lookup: CDR1 KGHSH, CDR2 LQKENI. The ends were cut back, 3 bases at V and 1 base at J, with 9 bases in the middle. CDR3 sequence: CASSPSVKNTGELFF. The CDR3 nucleotides are TGTGCCAGCTCACCGTCGGTCAAGAACACCGGGGAGCTGTTTTTT.

V is TRBV6-5 and J is TRBJ1-1; D may be TRBD1 (5 bases). The V end lost 2 bases, the J end lost 2 bases, and 15 bases lay between the germline ends. CDR1 and CDR2 (germline): MNHEY, SVGAGI. CDR3 length: 16 residues. The chain's CDR3 is CASSYGAVGVNTEAFF. The CDR3 DNA reads as TGTGCCAGCAGTTACGGGGCGGTGGGGGTAAACACTGAAGCTTTCTTT.

The V gene is TRBV19, the J gene TRBJ2-1, with TRBD1 matching over 8 bases. The CDR3 totals 18 residues. Looked up from germline, CDR1 is LNHDA and CDR2 is SQIVND (reference sequence). V lost 6 bases and J lost 2; bases outside the gene matches: 15. This CDR3 is CASSRQGPSLGAYNEQFF. The CDR3 DNA follows: TGTGCCAGTAGCCGACAGGGGCCTAGCTTAGGCGCCTACAATGAGCAGTTCTTC.

V is TRBV2 and J is TRBJ2-5; 7 bases are a match to TRBD1. This CDR3 has 14 amino acids. In germline, CDR1 is SNHLY, CDR2 FYNNEI. V trimming: 6 bases; J trimming: 6 bases; junction bases outside the gene matches: 10. CDR3 sequence: CASRSGQNFQTQYF. In DNA, the CDR3 is TGTGCCAGCAGGTCGGGACAGAACTTTCAGACCCAGTACTTC.

The chain employs TRBV11-3 and TRBJ2-3; a possible D gene is TRBD1 (7 bases). The CDR3 sequence is 16 residues long. CDR1 and CDR2 (germline): SGHNT, YENEEA. The V and J ends lost 5 bases and 2 bases respectively, with 17 bases between them. Written as DNA, the CDR3 is TGTGCCAGCAGCGCGGGACAGAATATCCTCACAGATACGCAGTATTTT. Residues: CASSAGQNILTDTQYF.

The chain couples TRBV2 to TRBJ2-7, with D possibly called TRBD1 or TRBD2 (5 bases each). V lost 3 bases, J lost 3 bases, and 9 bases lay in between. The CDR3 is 13 amino acids. Germline assignment: CDR1 SNHLY and CDR2 FYNNEI. The CDR3 DNA follows: TGTGCCAGCAGTGACCGGGGCAACTACGAGCAGTACTTC. Amino acids: CASSDRGNYEQYF.

The rearrangement links TRBV9 to TRBJ2-2; 10 bases are a match to TRBD1. This CDR3 is 16 amino acids long. Germline V gene sequence: CDR1 SGDLS, CDR2 YYNGEE. V gave up 4 bases and J gave up 5 bases; unmatched junction bases: 8. CDR3: CASSSMGTGVTGELFF. The CDR3 DNA reads as TGTGCCAGCAGCTCGATGGGGACAGGGGTGACCGGGGAGCTGTTTTTT.